The clone carrying this T cell receptor (beta chain) was picked up a small number of times. Its target is not known. This sample was included in a study of beta chain features in type 1 diabetes. The investigators reverse transcribed all of the isolated RNA, so they sequenced expressed TCRB transcripts. Measured with immunoSEQ multiplex PCR; TCRdb has only the in-frame clones, and not every one. Among about 270,000 clones listed, roughly 13% were seen once. Whole-study results and caveats: Naive, central memory and Treg TCRB repertoires seemed to resemble each other more closely in patients than they did in healthy donors. Shortening of TCRB CDR3s, moderate but significant, appeared in all four CD4+ subsets of Type 1 diabetes patients. Shorter templates may be favored by PCR, equally so in patients and controls.

Heparinised blood was drawn once per donor, averaging approximately 100 mL. Sorting with CD45RO/CCR7/CD25/CD127/CD95/CD27 yielded naive, central memory, regulatory and stem-like memory CD4+ cells. The specimen was naive CD4+ T cells from blood. The receptor comes from a man aged 25 to 45 with type 1 diabetes.

The CDR3 region has the DNA TGTGCCAGCACCCAACAGGAGAACACTGAAGCTTTCTTT. This gives the protein CASTQQENTEAFF. The chain couples TRBV7-9 to TRBJ1-1; the D gene is possibly TRBD1 (5 bases). V was cut by 7 bases and J by 1 base, with 10 bases left in between. From germline, CDR1 is SEHNR and CDR2 FQNEAQ (reference sequence). The CDR3 runs to 13 residues.